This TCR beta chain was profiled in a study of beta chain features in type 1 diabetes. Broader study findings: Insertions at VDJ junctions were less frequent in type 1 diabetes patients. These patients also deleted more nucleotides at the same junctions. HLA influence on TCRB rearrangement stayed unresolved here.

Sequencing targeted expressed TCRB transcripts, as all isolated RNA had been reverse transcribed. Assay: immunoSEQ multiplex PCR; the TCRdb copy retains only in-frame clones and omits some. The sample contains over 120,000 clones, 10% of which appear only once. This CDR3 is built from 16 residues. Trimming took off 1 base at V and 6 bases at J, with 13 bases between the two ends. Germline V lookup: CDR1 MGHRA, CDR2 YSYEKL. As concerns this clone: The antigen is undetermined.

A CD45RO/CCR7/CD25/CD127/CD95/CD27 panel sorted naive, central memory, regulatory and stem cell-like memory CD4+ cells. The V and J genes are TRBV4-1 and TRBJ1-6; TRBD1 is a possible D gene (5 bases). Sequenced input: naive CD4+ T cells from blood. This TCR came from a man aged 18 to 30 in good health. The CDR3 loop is CASSQGGAGGNSPLHF. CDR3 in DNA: TGCGCCAGCAGCCAAGGAGGGGCCGGGGGTAATTCACCCCTCCACTTT.